These 24 T cell receptor beta chains originate from one sample sequenced in a study of glioma-infiltrating T cells after dendritic cell vaccination. Using immunoSEQ multiplex PCR, the repertoire was profiled, and TCRdb retains in-frame clones only, with some absent. The sample contains about 92,000 clones, 70% to 90% of which appear only once. The sequencing here drew on blood, taken before dendritic cell vaccination. These receptors were taken from a human donor with glioblastoma.

This clone was counted a single time. The genes are TRBV6-5 and TRBJ1-2; D not certain. The CDR3 length is 15 residues. CDR1 MNHEY and CDR2 SVGAGI come from the germline V gene. The V gene lost 6 bases and the J gene lost 4 bases, with 18 bases spanning the gap. CDR3 sequence: CASRDWTADRYGYTF. As DNA, the CDR3 is TGTGCCAGCAGGGACTGGACTGCAGACCGCTATGGCTACACCTTC.

In its sample, this clone was seen once. The chain carries TRBV7-2 and TRBJ2-5; 9 positions agree with TRBD2. The J segment lost 5 bases and the V segment lost 1 base, leaving 8 bases of the junction unmatched. This CDR3 has 16 amino acids. The germline CDR1 and CDR2 sequences are SGHTA and FQGNSA. CDR3 DNA: TGTGCCAGCAGCTTAGTGGGACTAGCCCCCAGGGAGACCCAGTACTTC. Amino acids: CASSLVGLAPRETQYF.

The rearrangement links TRBV19 to TRBJ2-1; TRBD1 matches 8 bases. V lost 0 bases, J lost 0 bases, and 4 bases stayed unmatched. There are 17 residues in the CDR3. CDR1 and CDR2 from the germline V gene are LNHDA and SQIVND (reference sequence). The CDR3 spells CASSIDRTGSSYNEQFF. In DNA, the CDR3 is TGTGCCAGTAGTATAGATCGGACAGGGAGCTCCTACAATGAGCAGTTCTTC. Using reference TRBV19 and TRBJ2-1 for the parts outside the CDR3, the full variable domain is DGGITQSPKYLFRKEGQNVTLSCEQNLNHDAMYWYRQDPGQGLRLIYYSQIVNDFQKGDIAEGYSVSREKKESFPLTVTSAQKNPTAFYLCASSIDRTGSSYNEQFFGPGTRLTVL.

The CDR3 sequence is CASSVSTLSYEQYF. In DNA form, the CDR3 reads TGTGCCAGCAGTGTATCCACTCTTTCGTACGAGCAGTACTTC. The genes are TRBV6-1 and TRBJ2-7; no firm D call. V shed 4 bases and J shed 4 bases, with 14 bases lying between them. CDR3 length: 14 amino acids. CDR1 and CDR2 (germline): MNHNS, SASEGT.

The V gene is TRBV6-5, the J gene TRBJ2-7; 7 bases match TRBD2. CDR3 length: 13 amino acids. Germline loops: CDR1 MNHEY, CDR2 SVGAGI. V lost 5 bases and J lost 7; bases outside the gene matches: 8. The DNA of the CDR3 is TGTGCCAGCAGTCGCCGGGAGGAGGAAGAGCAGTACTTC. It translates to CASSRREEEEQYF.

The chain uses TRBV30 and TRBJ2-3; possibly TRBD2 for D (6 bases). The germline V gene encodes CDR1 GTSNPN and CDR2 SVGIG (reference sequence). The germline V and J ends were trimmed by 0 bases and 4 bases, with 17 bases remaining between them. The CDR3 loop spans 16 amino acids. The CDR3 DNA reads as TGTGCCTGGAGTGTATCTTCCGGGGGAAGGGCAGATACGCAGTATTTT. This gives the protein CAWSVSSGGRADTQYF.

This chain links TRBV19 with TRBJ2-7; tentative D call: TRBD1 (6 bases). Germline CDR1 is LNHDA and CDR2 is SQIVND (reference sequence). V shed 5 bases and J shed 3 bases, with 17 bases lying between them. This CDR3 region has 15 residues. The CDR3 sequence: CASSPGAGISYEQYF. CDR3 nucleotides: TGTGCCAGTAGTCCAGGGGCAGGGATCAGCTACGAGCAGTACTTC. The variable domain in full, completed from reference TRBV19 and TRBJ2-7, reads DGGITQSPKYLFRKEGQNVTLSCEQNLNHDAMYWYRQDPGQGLRLIYYSQIVNDFQKGDIAEGYSVSREKKESFPLTVTSAQKNPTAFYLCASSPGAGISYEQYFGPGTRLTVT.

The CDR3 DNA follows: TGTGCCAGCAGTGAGACAGGATACACTGAAGCTTTCTTT. Protein sequence: CASSETGYTEAFF. The J gene is TRBJ1-1, the V gene TRBV25-1, with D possibly matching TRBD1 (6 bases). The CDR3 has 13 residues. Germline-derived CDR1 and CDR2 are MGHDK and SYGVNS. V lost 3 bases and J lost 3, with 8 bases in between. The full variable domain, with the rest looked up from reference TRBV25-1 and TRBJ1-1, is EADIYQTPRYLVIGTGKKITLECSQTMGHDKMYWYQQDPGMELHLIHYSYGVNSTEKGDLSSESTVSRIRTEHFPLTLESARPSHTSQYLCASSETGYTEAFFGQGTRLTVV.

J is TRBJ1-5 and V is TRBV7-8; D unclear. The germline V gene has CDR1 SGHVS and CDR2 FQNEAQ. Trimming left V 1 base short and J 0 bases short, with 10 bases between. The CDR3 extends over 16 amino acids. CDR3 residues: CASSLDNSDSNQPQHF. Written as DNA, the CDR3 is TGTGCCAGCAGCTTAGATAACAGTGATAGCAATCAGCCCCAGCATTTT.

This clone was seen a single time. The V gene is TRBV5-1, the J gene TRBJ2-5; D possibly corresponds to TRBD1 (5 bases). Trimming cost V 2 bases and J 0 bases, with 8 bases left between them. This CDR3 has 14 residues. Germline V CDR1 and CDR2: SGHRS, YFSETQ. The CDR3 nucleotides are TGCGCCAGCAGCTTTTTGGGGCACCAAGAGACCCAGTACTTC. It encodes CASSFLGHQETQYF.

On this clone itself: The junction does not match germline at one end; this may be a read error. The chain recombines TRBV5-6 with TRBJ2-7, with 11 bases fitting TRBD1. Germline CDR1 reads SGHDT; CDR2 reads YYEEEE. This CDR3 is 12 amino acids long. The CDR3 nucleotides are TGTGCCAGCAGCCCTGGACCGGGACAGGGGGTTTGG. It yields the protein CASSPGPGQGVW.

This clone occurred once. The chain is built from TRBV5-6 and TRBJ1-3, with TRBD1 matching over 9 bases. V shed 3 bases and J 2 bases; nucleotides not matched to a gene: 3. The V gene's germline CDR1 is SGHDT and CDR2 YYEEEE. This CDR3 spans 15 amino acids. Here the CDR3 DNA reads TGTGCCAGCAGCTCCACAGGGGGCCCTGGAAACACCATATATTTT. Its protein is CASSSTGGPGNTIYF. Filled out from reference TRBV5-6 and TRBJ1-3, the complete variable domain reads DAGVTQSPTHLIKTRGQQVTLRCSPKSGHDTVSWYQQALGQGPQFIFQYYEEEERQRGNFPDRFSGHQFPNYSSELNVNALLLGDSALYLCASSSTGGPGNTIYFGEGSWLTVV.

The chain links TRBV4-1 to TRBJ1-1; D possibly corresponds to TRBD1 (5 bases). Germline CDR1 is MGHRA and CDR2 is YSYEKL. The CDR3 contains 14 residues. The V gene lost 2 bases and the J gene lost 1 base, with 8 bases spanning the gap. CDR3: CASSQHQGNTEAFF. CDR3 in DNA: TGCGCCAGCAGCCAACATCAGGGGAACACTGAAGCTTTCTTT.

The sample holds one count of this clone. This chain connects TRBV7-9 to TRBJ2-7; the D is unclear. CDR3 size: 16 residues. Trimming stripped 2 bases from V and 2 bases from J, with 16 bases between. In germline, CDR1 is SEHNR, CDR2 FQNEAQ (reference sequence). CDR3 in amino acids: CASSLPPGRKTYEQYF. The CDR3, as DNA: TGTGCCAGCAGCTTACCCCCCGGTAGAAAGACCTACGAGCAGTACTTC.

This clone occurred a few times. The rearrangement uses TRBV14 and TRBJ2-7, with a weak D call TRBD1 (6 bases). The CDR3 is 14 amino acids. Between the trimmed V and J ends, which lost 4 bases and 3 bases, there was a span of 13 bases. Germline CDR1 SGHDN, CDR2 FVKESK. Here the CDR3 DNA reads TGTGCCAGCAGCCTTTGGGGGCGGATCTACGAGCAGTACTTC. Amino acids: CASSLWGRIYEQYF.

The rearrangement joins TRBV7-2 to TRBJ1-2; 11 bases align to TRBD1. CDR1 SGHTA and CDR2 FQGNSA come from the germline V gene. The ends lost 9 bases at V and 7 bases at J; junction bases unmatched: 13. The length of the CDR3 is 15 residues. This CDR3 is CARKEGGQGAFGYTF. CDR3 bases: TGTGCCAGAAAAGAGGGCGGACAGGGGGCGTTTGGCTACACCTTC.

The rearrangement links TRBV5-1 to TRBJ1-4; TRBD1 aligns across 8 bases. V lost 4 bases and J lost 0; bases outside the gene matches: 5. In germline, CDR1 is SGHRS, CDR2 YFSETQ. There are 16 residues in the CDR3. The CDR3 sequence is CASSPGQVATNEKLFF. The CDR3, as DNA: TGCGCCAGCAGCCCGGGACAGGTCGCAACTAATGAAAAACTGTTTTTT.

V and J are TRBV6-5 and TRBJ1-1; 8 bases agree with TRBD1. Germline V CDR1 and CDR2: MNHEY, SVGAGI. V was clipped by 6 bases and J by 3 bases; unmatched bases: 3. This CDR3 comprises 13 residues. As DNA, the CDR3 is TGTGCCAGCAGCCGGGACAGGCACACTGAAGCTTTCTTT. Its protein product is CASSRDRHTEAFF.

This chain uses TRBV29-1 with TRBJ2-3; 10 nucleotides align to TRBD2. V lost 0 bases and J lost 4; bases outside the gene matches: 13. This CDR3 contains 18 residues. Germline CDR1 reads SQVTM; CDR2 reads ANQGSEA. CDR3 in amino acids: CSVEDPRKAGGWADTQYF. DNA of the CDR3: TGCAGCGTTGAAGATCCGAGGAAAGCGGGAGGGTGGGCAGATACGCAGTATTTT.

The V call is TRBV29-1, the J call TRBJ1-3, with D hard to call. Looked up from germline, CDR1 is SQVTM and CDR2 is ANQGSEA. V lost 6 bases and J lost 2, with 17 bases in between. The CDR3 loop spans 15 amino acids. CDR3 region: CSVYWAKQPGNTIYF. The CDR3 DNA follows: TGCAGCGTATATTGGGCCAAACAACCTGGAAACACCATATATTTT.

The rearrangement uses TRBV28 and TRBJ1-2, with 10 bases that match TRBD1. Germline assignment: CDR1 MDHEN and CDR2 SYDVKM. J lost 8 bases, V lost 5 bases, and 8 bases had no gene match. This CDR3 spans 14 amino acids. The CDR3 sequence is CASSVTGGAGGYTF. CDR3 DNA sequence: TGTGCCAGCAGTGTGACAGGGGGCGCGGGGGGCTACACCTTC.

The chain is built from TRBV10-3 and TRBJ1-2; weak D call: TRBD1 (5 bases). The CDR3 is 13 amino acids. The ends were cut back, 10 bases at V and 0 bases at J, with 12 bases in the middle. CDR1 is ENHRY and CDR2 is SYGVKD in the germline V gene. In DNA form, the CDR3 reads TGTGCCACCCAGGGTACTACTAACTATGGCTACACCTTC. As protein: CATQGTTNYGYTF.

The rearrangement links TRBV7-2 to TRBJ2-3, with TRBD2 matching over 13 bases. CDR1 SGHTA and CDR2 FQGNSA come from the germline V gene. The CDR3 covers 18 residues. Trimming cost V 5 bases and J 2 bases; bases outside gene matches: 10. DNA for the CDR3: TGTGCCAGCAGCCTAAGGACTAGCGGGGGACACATCACAGATACGCAGTATTTT. Amino acid sequence: CASSLRTSGGHITDTQYF.

This clone turned up a few times. The V and J genes are TRBV2 and TRBJ2-4; 7 bases are a match to TRBD1. The J segment lost 8 bases and the V segment lost 7 bases, leaving 5 bases of the junction unmatched. From germline, CDR1 is SNHLY and CDR2 FYNNEI. CDR3 length: 12 amino acids. CDR3 DNA sequence: TGTGCCAGCAAAGGGACAGTTGACATTCAGTACTTC. This translates into CASKGTVDIQYF.